Each of the 28 T cell receptor beta chains below was sequenced from the same sample in a study of blood T cell repertoires in COVID-19. TCRdb keeps only in-frame clones here, not all; method: immunoSEQ multiplex PCR. Of fewer than 200,000 clones listed, approximately 87% were seen once; the top ten hold around 13%. The specimen was peripheral blood. These TCRs come from an older woman with COVID-19, enrolled during active disease.

The CDR3 loop is CASRPTELITEAFF. CDR3 DNA: TGCGCCAGCAGGCCGACGGAGCTAATCACTGAAGCTTTCTTT. The rearrangement links TRBV5-1 to TRBJ1-1; D is undetermined. This CDR3 region has 14 residues. Germline values: CDR1 SGHRS, CDR2 YFSETQ. Deletions cut 5 bases from V and 4 bases from J, with 15 bases between.

J is TRBJ2-5 and V is TRBV2; D is unclear. Per germline, CDR1 SNHLY and CDR2 FYNNEI. This CDR3 is 14 amino acids long. V lost 4 bases and J 0 bases, leaving 9 bases between the germline ends. This chain's CDR3 is CASSAGPYQETQYF. For the CDR3, the DNA is TGTGCCAGCAGTGCGGGTCCTTACCAAGAGACCCAGTACTTC.

V usage is TRBV11-2 and J usage is TRBJ2-3, with 8 bases identical to TRBD2. V shed 6 bases and J 0 bases; nucleotides not matched to a gene: 5. Germline assignment: CDR1 SGHAT and CDR2 FQNNGV. There are 15 residues in the CDR3. The CDR3 spells CASRAPSGSTDTQYF. The CDR3 DNA reads TGTGCCAGCAGGGCGCCTAGCGGGAGCACAGATACGCAGTATTTT.

The V call is TRBV30, the J call TRBJ2-7; 9 bases agree with TRBD1. With V trimmed by 3 bases and J by 3 bases, 6 bases remained unmatched. Germline V lookup: CDR1 GTSNPN, CDR2 SVGIG (reference sequence). This CDR3 is 14 amino acids long. The CDR3 here is CAWRKTGGNYEQYF. DNA for the CDR3: TGTGCCTGGAGAAAGACAGGGGGGAACTACGAGCAGTACTTC.

The rearrangement links TRBV28 to TRBJ1-3; D uncertain. This CDR3 spans 13 amino acids. Deletions cut 6 bases from V and 2 bases from J, with 8 bases between. Germline loops: CDR1 MDHEN, CDR2 SYDVKM. The DNA of the CDR3 is TGTGCCAGCAGCGAGCGGGCTGGAAACACCATATATTTT. This sequence encodes CASSERAGNTIYF. The full variable domain, with the rest looked up from reference TRBV28 and TRBJ1-3, is DVKVTQSSRYLVKRTGEKVFLECVQDMDHENMFWYRQDPGLGLRLIYFSYDVKMKEKGDIPEGYSVSREKKERFSLILESASTNQTSMYLCASSERAGNTIYFGEGSWLTVV.

A few counts support this clone. The V and J genes are TRBV30 and TRBJ2-3; D perhaps matches TRBD2 (6 bases). The V gene's germline CDR1 is GTSNPN and CDR2 SVGIG (reference sequence). Deletions cut 0 bases from V and 3 bases from J, with 10 bases between. The CDR3 is 14 amino acids. The CDR3 here is CAWSVSGVTDTQYF. The CDR3, as DNA: TGTGCCTGGAGTGTGTCGGGAGTTACAGATACGCAGTATTTT.

J is TRBJ2-2 and V is TRBV18; D is ambiguous. CDR1 and CDR2 from the germline V gene are KGHSH and LQKENI. Trimming pared 5 bases from V and 6 bases from J, leaving 7 bases between. CDR3 length equals 12 residues. The CDR3 loop reads CASSGPAGELFF. The CDR3, as DNA: TGTGCCAGCTCAGGGCCGGCCGGGGAGCTGTTTTTT.

The chain recombines TRBV28 with TRBJ1-2, with D uncertain. This CDR3 contains 13 residues. Germline V CDR1 and CDR2: MDHEN, SYDVKM. V lost 6 bases, J lost 4 bases, and 12 bases lay in between. The CDR3 sequence is CASSRVDSYGYTF. The CDR3 DNA sequence: TGTGCCAGCAGCCGAGTCGATTCCTATGGCTACACCTTC.

This chain uses TRBV2 with TRBJ1-3, with D unclear. In germline, CDR1 is SNHLY, CDR2 FYNNEI. CDR3 length equals 14 residues. V shed 6 bases and J shed 0 bases, with 9 bases lying between them. DNA for the CDR3: TGTGCCAGCAGCGTCAGGATCTCTGGAAACACCATATATTTT. It specifies CASSVRISGNTIYF.

The rearrangement joins TRBV19 to TRBJ1-5, with 7 bases matching TRBD1. The CDR3 is made up of 15 amino acids. Trimming took 7 bases from V and 4 from J; bases not matched to a gene: 10. CDR1 and CDR2 from the germline V gene are LNHDA and SQIVND (reference sequence). The CDR3 loop is CASKKDRVGNQPQHF. For the CDR3, the DNA is TGTGCCAGTAAAAAAGACAGGGTCGGGAATCAGCCCCAGCATTTT. The entire variable domain, with the rest obtained from reference TRBV19 and TRBJ1-5, is as follows: DGGITQSPKYLFRKEGQNVTLSCEQNLNHDAMYWYRQDPGQGLRLIYYSQIVNDFQKGDIAEGYSVSREKKESFPLTVTSAQKNPTAFYLCASKKDRVGNQPQHFGDGTRLSIL.

The chain has TRBV7-3 and TRBJ1-1; D is unresolved. Trimming cost V 4 bases and J 3 bases, with 9 bases left between them. CDR3 length equals 13 residues. Per germline, CDR1 SGHTA and CDR2 FQGTGA. The CDR3 DNA reads as TGTGCCAGCAGCTCTCAGGCGTACACTGAAGCTTTCTTT. Translation gives CASSSQAYTEAFF.

The genes are TRBV20-1 and TRBJ2-7; TRBD2 aligns across 10 bases. Germline V gives CDR1 DFQATT, CDR2 SNEGSKA (reference sequence). Trimming cost V 3 bases and J 3 bases; bases outside gene matches: 11. The length of the CDR3 is 16 residues. The CDR3 here is CSASDSAGTSVYEQYF. CDR3 coding DNA: TGCAGTGCTAGTGATAGCGCCGGGACTAGCGTCTACGAGCAGTACTTC.

The rearrangement uses TRBV7-2 and TRBJ1-5; no clear D. Germline assignment: CDR1 SGHTA and CDR2 FQGNSA. The V end lost 1 base, the J end lost 5 bases, and 6 bases lay between the germline ends. This CDR3 region has 13 residues. The CDR3 region has the DNA TGTGCCAGCAGCTTAGTCGGGGATCAGCCCCAGCATTTT. Translation gives CASSLVGDQPQHF.

V and J are TRBV11-3 and TRBJ2-7; weak D call: TRBD1 (6 bases). This CDR3 region has 15 residues. The V gene's germline CDR1 is SGHNT and CDR2 YENEEA. Trimming shortened V by 3 bases and J by 2 bases, and 14 bases separated the two germline ends. The CDR3 DNA is TGTGCCAGCAGCTTCCGAAACGGACAGACCTACGAGCAGTACTTC. This sequence encodes CASSFRNGQTYEQYF.

The gene calls are TRBV29-1 and TRBJ2-2; weak D call: TRBD1 (5 bases). Trimming stripped 3 bases from V and 1 base from J, with 15 bases between. From germline, CDR1 is SQVTM and CDR2 ANQGSEA. The CDR3 has 16 residues. The chain's CDR3 is CSVDTGGSVNTGELFF. The DNA of the CDR3 is TGCAGCGTTGATACAGGTGGATCAGTGAACACCGGGGAGCTGTTTTTT.

V is TRBV9 and J is TRBJ1-6, with D possibly matching TRBD1 (5 bases). The V gene lost 0 bases and the J gene lost 8 bases, with 9 bases spanning the gap. The CDR3 consists of 14 residues. In germline, CDR1 is SGDLS, CDR2 YYNGEE. CDR3 loop: CASSVVEGDSPLHF. CDR3 sequence (DNA): TGTGCCAGCAGCGTAGTGGAAGGGGATTCACCCCTCCACTTT.

The CDR3 coding sequence is TGTGCCAGCAGACCCTACAGGGTTGACACCGGGGAGCTGTTTTTT. It yields the protein CASRPYRVDTGELFF. The V call is TRBV28, the J call TRBJ2-2, with D possibly matching TRBD1 (6 bases). The CDR3 consists of 15 residues. The germline V gene encodes CDR1 MDHEN and CDR2 SYDVKM. The V end lost 6 bases, the J end lost 3 bases, and 14 bases lay between the germline ends.

The V call is TRBV10-3, the J call TRBJ2-5; TRBD2 aligns across 7 bases. Trimming cost V 5 bases and J 3 bases; bases outside gene matches: 3. Germline V lookup: CDR1 ENHRY, CDR2 SYGVKD. The length of the CDR3 is 13 residues. CDR3 residues: CAISLAEEETQYF. CDR3 in DNA: TGTGCCATCAGTCTAGCGGAAGAAGAGACCCAGTACTTC.

The CDR3 is CSAVGQGLGETQYF. The CDR3 nucleotides are TGCAGCGCCGTGGGACAGGGCTTAGGCGAGACCCAGTACTTC. The chain uses TRBV29-1 and TRBJ2-5, with TRBD1 matching 9 bases. The CDR3 covers 14 residues. V shed 7 bases and J 5 bases; nucleotides not matched to a gene: 11. Germline V gene sequence: CDR1 SQVTM, CDR2 ANQGSEA. The variable domain in full, completed from reference TRBV29-1 and TRBJ2-5, reads SAVISQKPSRDICQRGTSLTIQCQVDSQVTMMFWYRQQPGQSLTLIATANQGSEATYESGFVIDKFPISRPNLTFSTLTVSNMSPEDSSIYLCSAVGQGLGETQYFGPGTRLLVL.

The CDR3 DNA reads as TGTGCCAGCAATAGACTAGCCACGAACACCGGGGAGCTGTTTTTT. It translates to CASNRLATNTGELFF. The rearrangement uses TRBV6-5 and TRBJ2-2, with 7 bases that match TRBD2. CDR3 length: 15 residues. The junction had 5 bases not matched to a gene; V was cut back by 7 bases and J by 0 bases. Germline CDR1 reads MNHEY; CDR2 reads SVGAGI.

V and J are TRBV3-1 (or the pseudogene TRBV3-2) and TRBJ1-1, with a tentative D call TRBD1 (5 bases). The germline gives CDR1 LGHDT, CDR2 YNNKEL (reference sequence). Trimming cost V 5 bases and J 0 bases, with 10 bases left between them. The CDR3 extends over 14 amino acids. The CDR3 loop is CASSSAGMNTEAFF. In DNA, the CDR3 is TGTGCCAGCAGCTCGGCAGGGATGAACACTGAAGCTTTCTTT.

The chain combines TRBV3-1 (or the pseudogene TRBV3-2) with TRBJ1-3, with unresolved D. There are 16 residues in the CDR3. V was pared by 1 base and J by 4 bases, with 14 bases between. Germline V gene lookup returns CDR1 LGHDT and CDR2 YNNKEL (reference sequence). The CDR3 DNA is TGTGCCAGCAGCCAAGTGCCGGGAGGCTACGGAAACACCATATATTTT. Encoded protein: CASSQVPGGYGNTIYF.

CDR3 DNA: TGCAGTGCTAGTCGAACAGTAGGAGAGACCCAGTACTTC. Amino acids: CSASRTVGETQYF. This rearrangement joins TRBV20-1 to TRBJ2-5; D is unresolved. Germline lookup yields CDR1 DFQATT and CDR2 SNEGSKA (reference sequence). Trimming cost V 3 bases and J 4 bases, with 12 bases left between them. CDR3 length: 13 amino acids.

V usage is TRBV5-4 and J usage is TRBJ2-7, with TRBD1 matching 11 bases. The CDR3 length is 13 residues. From germline, CDR1 is SGHNT and CDR2 YYREEE (reference sequence). Unmatched junction bases numbered 4, after V lost 4 bases and J lost 7 bases. The CDR3 sequence: CASSTDRGREQYF. The CDR3 DNA is TGTGCCAGCAGCACGGACAGGGGGCGAGAGCAGTACTTC.

The J gene is TRBJ1-5, the V gene TRBV28, with a tentative D call TRBD1 (5 bases). CDR1 MDHEN and CDR2 SYDVKM come from the germline V gene. The CDR3 is made up of 15 amino acids. Trimming took off 3 bases at V and 0 bases at J, with 9 bases between the two ends. This CDR3 is CASSLGGVSNQPQHF. The CDR3 bases are TGTGCCAGCAGTTTGGGGGGGGTTAGCAATCAGCCCCAGCATTTT.

This clone appeared a single time. This chain joins TRBV27 and TRBJ2-2; possible D gene TRBD2, 6 bases. Germline CDR1 is MNHEY and CDR2 is SMNVEV (reference sequence). This CDR3 is 16 amino acids long. Trimming took off 6 bases at V and 2 bases at J, with 16 bases between the two ends. The CDR3 sequence is CASRTLGGGNTGELFF. The CDR3 coding sequence is TGTGCCAGCAGGACCTTGGGGGGTGGAAACACCGGGGAGCTGTTTTTT.

The genes are TRBV6-2 or TRBV6-3 and TRBJ2-1; 13 bases fit TRBD2. The germline gives CDR1 MNHEY, CDR2 SVGEGT. V lost 4 bases, J lost 8 bases, and 8 bases stayed unmatched. The CDR3 is made up of 16 amino acids. The CDR3 sequence is CASSLFGTSGDYEQFF. The CDR3 DNA sequence: TGTGCCAGCAGTTTGTTCGGGACTAGCGGGGACTATGAGCAGTTCTTC.

This clone has more than one count but fewer than ten. The chain employs TRBV5-4 and TRBJ2-7, with D perhaps TRBD2 (6 bases). The V and J ends lost 1 base and 2 bases respectively, with 13 bases between them. The CDR3 runs to 15 residues. The germline gives CDR1 SGHNT, CDR2 YYREEE (reference sequence). The CDR3 coding sequence is TGTGCCAGCAGCTTGTCCGGGAGTATCACCTACGAGCAGTACTTC. Protein sequence: CASSLSGSITYEQYF.